These T cell receptor beta chains were read from a single sample in a study of cytomegalovirus exposure and HLA in healthy donors. TCRdb keeps only in-frame clones here, not all; method: immunoSEQ multiplex PCR. Here the sample spans 200,000 to 300,000 clones, roughly 87% being singletons. The sequencing input was PBMCs. The receptors derive from a man aged 18 to 35 in good health and CMV-seropositive. CDR3s include the opening cysteine and the closing phenylalanine or tryptophan. The D gene is left open where the match is weak. Rows may omit the clone size; those that give it use once, few, many or a size class.

j_call: TRBJ1-1; d_call: -; v_call: TRBV5-6; clone_size: -; cdr3_aa: CASSWVFEDTEAFF; cdr3_nt: TGTGCCAGCAGCTGGGTCTTTGAGGACACTGAAGCTTTCTTT
j_call: TRBJ1-1; d_call: TRBD1; v_call: TRBV6-1; clone_size: -; cdr3_aa: CATGTGDITEAFF; cdr3_nt: TGTGCCACCGGGACAGGGGATATCACTGAAGCTTTCTTT
j_call: TRBJ1-2; d_call: -; v_call: TRBV5-1; clone_size: once; cdr3_aa: CASSLDGGENYGYTF; cdr3_nt: TGCGCCAGCAGCTTGGATGGGGGCGAAAACTATGGCTACACCTTC
j_call: TRBJ2-7; d_call: TRBD2; v_call: TRBV4-1; clone_size: many; cdr3_aa: CASSNLLAGGYEQYF; cdr3_nt: TGCGCCAGCAGCAACCTCCTAGCGGGGGGATACGAGCAGTACTTC
j_call: TRBJ2-5; d_call: TRBD2; v_call: TRBV6-1; clone_size: -; cdr3_aa: CATQREGRETQYF; cdr3_nt: TGTGCCACCCAGCGGGAAGGAAGAGAGACCCAGTACTTC
j_call: TRBJ1-2; d_call: -; v_call: TRBV30; clone_size: few; cdr3_aa: CAWSVLGAAANYGYTF; cdr3_nt: TGTGCCTGGAGTGTACTAGGGGCAGCAGCTAACTATGGCTACACCTTC
j_call: TRBJ1-5; d_call: -; v_call: TRBV19; clone_size: -; cdr3_aa: CASKIGTGSNQPQHF; cdr3_nt: TGTGCCAGTAAAATCGGGACCGGTAGCAATCAGCCCCAGCATTTT
j_call: TRBJ1-1; d_call: -; v_call: TRBV30; clone_size: -; cdr3_aa: CAWKRGGNTEAFF; cdr3_nt: TGTGCCTGGAAGCGGGGAGGGAACACTGAAGCTTTCTTT
j_call: TRBJ1-2; d_call: -; v_call: TRBV30; clone_size: -; cdr3_aa: CAWDGTNYGYTF; cdr3_nt: TGTGCCTGGGACGGCACTAACTATGGCTACACCTTC
j_call: TRBJ2-2; d_call: -; v_call: TRBV29-1; clone_size: -; cdr3_aa: CSVEAGTRTGELFF; cdr3_nt: TGCAGCGTTGAAGCCGGGACCCGTACCGGGGAGCTGTTTTTT
j_call: TRBJ2-3; d_call: -; v_call: TRBV15; clone_size: -; cdr3_aa: CATSRDSGTRTDTQYF; cdr3_nt: TGTGCCACCAGCAGAGATTCCGGGACCCGCACAGATACGCAGTATTTT
j_call: TRBJ2-7; d_call: TRBD1; v_call: TRBV18; clone_size: -; cdr3_aa: CASSPGTGNYEQYF; cdr3_nt: TGTGCCAGCTCACCCGGGACAGGGAACTACGAGCAGTACTTC
j_call: TRBJ1-5; d_call: -; v_call: TRBV5-6; clone_size: -; cdr3_aa: CASSLGAGGNQPQHF; cdr3_nt: TGTGCCAGCAGCTTGGGGGCAGGTGGCAATCAGCCCCAGCATTTT
j_call: TRBJ1-2; d_call: TRBD1; v_call: TRBV10-3; clone_size: once; cdr3_aa: CAISESSTGDLANYGYTF; cdr3_nt: TGTGCCATCAGTGAGTCGTCGACAGGGGATTTGGCTAACTATGGCTACACCTTC
j_call: TRBJ1-1; d_call: -; v_call: TRBV5-1; clone_size: -; cdr3_aa: CASTSGTLNTEAFF; cdr3_nt: TGCGCCAGCACTTCAGGGACACTGAACACTGAAGCTTTCTTT
j_call: TRBJ2-7; d_call: TRBD1; v_call: TRBV28; clone_size: -; cdr3_aa: CASSKRGTGQYEQYF; cdr3_nt: TGTGCCAGCAGTAAGAGGGGGACAGGGCAGTACGAGCAGTACTTC
j_call: TRBJ1-2; d_call: -; v_call: TRBV7-8; clone_size: -; cdr3_aa: CASSLVTGYNYGYTF; cdr3_nt: TGTGCCAGCAGCTTAGTTACAGGGTATAACTATGGCTACACCTTC
j_call: TRBJ2-7; d_call: -; v_call: TRBV19; clone_size: -; cdr3_aa: CASSIAGPYEQYF; cdr3_nt: TGTGCCAGTAGTATAGCGGGCCCCTACGAGCAGTACTTC
j_call: TRBJ1-2; d_call: TRBD1; v_call: TRBV18; clone_size: -; cdr3_aa: CASSPWTGDYGYTF; cdr3_nt: TGTGCCAGCTCACCATGGACAGGGGACTATGGCTACACCTTC
j_call: TRBJ2-7; d_call: -; v_call: TRBV4-1; clone_size: -; cdr3_aa: CASSQITPSYEQYF; cdr3_nt: TGCGCCAGCAGCCAAATAACACCTTCCTACGAGCAGTACTTC
j_call: TRBJ2-7; d_call: -; v_call: TRBV6-1; clone_size: -; cdr3_aa: CASGSPLGYEQYF; cdr3_nt: TGTGCCAGCGGGAGCCCACTAGGTTACGAGCAGTACTTC
j_call: TRBJ1-5; d_call: TRBD1; v_call: TRBV28; clone_size: -; cdr3_aa: CASTPGGYSNQPQHF; cdr3_nt: TGTGCCAGCACCCCAGGGGGTTATAGCAATCAGCCCCAGCATTTT
j_call: TRBJ2-7; d_call: -; v_call: TRBV29-1; clone_size: -; cdr3_aa: CSVEVSGIYEQYF; cdr3_nt: TGCAGCGTTGAAGTCTCAGGCATATACGAGCAGTACTTC